Below are 32 T cell receptor beta chains sequenced from a single sample in a study of Ad26.COV2.S vaccination and SARS-CoV-2 variants. As for treatment: 15 to 20 received Ad26.COV2.S at low or high dose, single or two shots; about 5 received placebo; per-sample allocation not given. The investigators took samples on day 63 after the first vaccine or placebo injection. Here immunoSEQ multiplex PCR was the method, and the copy in TCRdb shows in-frame clones only, minus some. The sample carries 350,000 to 400,000 clones, 70% to 90% recorded once. The material sequenced was peripheral blood, taken in a trial of Ad26.COV2.S vaccine versus placebo. The receptors originated from a person between 18 and 60 years old who received the Ad26.COV2.S COVID-19 vaccine or a placebo.

The CDR3 region has the DNA TGTGCCACCAGCAGAGCCCTCCAGGGTGAAAAACTGTTTTTT. This gives the protein CATSRALQGEKLFF. V and J are TRBV15 and TRBJ1-4, with D possibly TRBD1 on 5 matching bases. Germline V CDR1 and CDR2: LNHNV, YYDKDF (reference sequence). The V gene lost 1 base and the J gene lost 7 bases, with 10 bases spanning the gap. The CDR3 has 14 residues.

The chain combines TRBV3-1 (or the pseudogene TRBV3-2) with TRBJ1-1, with a possible D match to TRBD1 (5 bases). CDR3 length: 12 residues. V lost 2 bases and J 8 bases, leaving 9 bases between the germline ends. Germline assignment: CDR1 LGHDT and CDR2 YNNKEL (reference sequence). CDR3 residues: CASSQIRGEAFF. In nucleotides, the CDR3 is TGTGCCAGCAGCCAAATACGGGGCGAAGCTTTCTTT.

This rearrangement joins TRBV5-4 to TRBJ2-2; 11 positions agree with TRBD2. Germline V gene sequence: CDR1 SGHNT, CDR2 YYREEE (reference sequence). The CDR3 loop spans 15 amino acids. The J segment lost 6 bases and the V segment lost 5 bases, leaving 6 bases of the junction unmatched. The CDR3 nucleotides are TGTGCCAGCAGTCGACTAGCGGGGAATTCCGGGGAGCTGTTTTTT. As protein: CASSRLAGNSGELFF.

The CDR3 here is CASSLGPGNTGNTIYF. CDR3 nucleotide sequence: TGCGCCAGCAGCTTGGGTCCAGGGAACACTGGAAACACCATATATTTT. V and J are TRBV5-1 and TRBJ1-3; D may be TRBD1 (5 bases). In germline, CDR1 is SGHRS, CDR2 YFSETQ. This CDR3 spans 16 amino acids. V lost 0 bases and J lost 2, with 12 bases in between.

The chain carries TRBV6-5 and TRBJ1-1; D remains ambiguous. The CDR3 sequence is 13 residues long. Germline values: CDR1 MNHEY, CDR2 SVGAGI. V lost 6 bases, J lost 0 bases, and 8 bases lay in between. The CDR3 bases are TGTGCCAGCAGGGCCGTTATGAACACTGAAGCTTTCTTT. Its translation: CASRAVMNTEAFF.

The chain links TRBV2 to TRBJ1-5; D is undetermined. CDR3 size: 12 residues. From germline, CDR1 is SNHLY and CDR2 FYNNEI. V shed 11 bases and J shed 6 bases, with 14 bases lying between them. The chain's CDR3 is CARRTVVQPQHF. In DNA, the CDR3 is TGTGCCCGTAGGACGGTAGTTCAGCCCCAGCATTTT.

The chain is built from TRBV14 and TRBJ2-5; D is possibly TRBD1 or TRBD2 (6 bases each). Trimming removed 0 bases at V and 1 base at J, with 12 bases between. The length of the CDR3 is 16 residues. The germline CDR1 and CDR2 sequences are SGHDN and FVKESK. CDR3: CASSQDGGTPQETQYF. The CDR3 DNA reads TGTGCCAGCAGCCAAGATGGCGGGACACCCCAAGAGACCCAGTACTTC.

The rearrangement links TRBV4-1 to TRBJ2-7; 7 bases line up with TRBD2. Germline V gene data show CDR1 as MGHRA and CDR2 as YSYEKL. CDR3 length: 14 residues. V was pared by 1 base and J by 5 bases, with 5 bases of the junction left unmatched. The CDR3 nucleotides read TGCGCCAGCAGCCAAGTGGGGGAGGGGAACGAGCAGTACTTC. As protein: CASSQVGEGNEQYF.

V is TRBV19 and J is TRBJ1-1; D uncertain. Germline loops: CDR1 LNHDA, CDR2 SQIVND (reference sequence). V was pared by 5 bases and J by 3 bases, with 4 bases between. CDR3 length: 11 residues. In DNA, the CDR3 is TGTGCCAGTAGTCAACACACTGAAGCTTTCTTT. This codes for CASSQHTEAFF.

This clone has more than one count but fewer than ten. The rearrangement uses TRBV15 and TRBJ1-4; D possibly corresponds to TRBD1 (5 bases). This CDR3 contains 15 residues. The germline V gene encodes CDR1 LNHNV and CDR2 YYDKDF (reference sequence). Trimming pared 5 bases from V and 4 bases from J, leaving 14 bases between. The CDR3 DNA follows: TGTGCCACCAGCCAGGGAGGGTTGGGTAATGAAAAACTGTTTTTT. Protein product: CATSQGGLGNEKLFF.

The gene calls are TRBV5-4 and TRBJ1-1; TRBD1 might be the D (6 bases). The CDR3 length is 13 residues. Germline CDR1 and CDR2: SGHNT and YYREEE (reference sequence). Deletions cut 7 bases from V and 1 base from J, with 11 bases between. The CDR3 here is CASGPQGNTEAFF. The CDR3 region has the DNA TGTGCCAGCGGCCCACAGGGGAACACTGAAGCTTTCTTT.

This clone turned up a few times. Distinct nucleotide sequences in the sample also encode this CDR3. V and J are TRBV3-1 (or the pseudogene TRBV3-2) and TRBJ2-7; TRBD1 aligns across 12 bases. The ends lost 3 bases at V and 7 bases at J; junction bases unmatched: 4. Germline V gene data show CDR1 as LGHDT and CDR2 as YNNKEL (reference sequence). The length of the CDR3 is 14 residues. The CDR3 protein is CASSQGQGAGEQYF. The CDR3 nucleotides read TGTGCCAGCAGCCAGGGACAGGGGGCAGGTGAGCAGTACTTC.

This chain joins TRBV12-3 or TRBV12-4 and TRBJ1-2, with a weak D call TRBD1 (6 bases). The CDR3 covers 13 residues. V was cut by 6 bases and J by 7 bases, with 15 bases left in between. The CDR3 coding sequence is TGTGCCAGCAGATTGACAGGTTATAGTGGCTACACCTTC. Its protein is CASRLTGYSGYTF.

This clone was picked up one time. The chain employs TRBV19 and TRBJ2-1; tentative D call: TRBD2 (7 bases). Germline V gene lookup returns CDR1 LNHDA and CDR2 SQIVND (reference sequence). This CDR3 contains 17 residues. V lost 0 bases, J lost 8 bases, and 20 bases lay in between. This CDR3 reads CASSIDGPGGGHDEQFF. In DNA form, the CDR3 reads TGTGCCAGTAGTATAGATGGCCCCGGCGGGGGCCACGATGAGCAGTTCTTC. Complete variable domain (other parts from reference TRBV19 and TRBJ2-1): DGGITQSPKYLFRKEGQNVTLSCEQNLNHDAMYWYRQDPGQGLRLIYYSQIVNDFQKGDIAEGYSVSREKKESFPLTVTSAQKNPTAFYLCASSIDGPGGGHDEQFFGPGTRLTVL.

The gene calls are TRBV2 and TRBJ2-3, with D perhaps assigned TRBD1 or TRBD2 (5 bases each). The CDR3 extends over 12 amino acids. The V end was cut by 8 bases, the J end by 1 base, with 7 bases between. Looked up from germline, CDR1 is SNHLY and CDR2 is FYNNEI. The CDR3 bases are TGTGCCAGCCGAGGGGGCACAGATACGCAGTATTTT. Its protein is CASRGGTDTQYF.

J is TRBJ1-1 and V is TRBV5-1, with D possibly TRBD1 on 5 matching bases. Germline V CDR1 and CDR2: SGHRS, YFSETQ. V shed 4 bases and J shed 1 base, with 11 bases lying between them. This CDR3 has 14 residues. This CDR3 reads CASSTRTQNTEAFF. As DNA, the CDR3 is TGCGCCAGCAGCACCCGGACACAGAACACTGAAGCTTTCTTT.

This sequence joins TRBV5-5 and TRBJ1-5; 7 bases agree with TRBD1. Germline V gene sequence: CDR1 SGHKS, CDR2 YYEKEE (reference sequence). CDR3 length: 14 residues. The trim removed 3 bases at V and 4 bases at J, leaving 4 bases unmatched. The DNA for the CDR3 is TGTGCCAGCAGCTACCGGGACAGTAATCAGCCCCAGCATTTT. Its protein is CASSYRDSNQPQHF.

The table lists this clone with a count of one. V is TRBV6-2 or TRBV6-3 and J is TRBJ1-1, with 7 bases identical to TRBD1. V shed 5 bases, J shed 8 bases, and the junction held 23 bases outside the gene matches. This CDR3 contains 18 residues. The germline V gene encodes CDR1 MNHEY and CDR2 SVGEGT. The CDR3 DNA follows: TGTGCCAGCAGTCCGTTTAAGCTGACAGGGTGGCTAGTATGGGAAGCTTTCTTT. Its protein is CASSPFKLTGWLVWEAFF.

V is TRBV7-9 and J is TRBJ1-2; 10 nucleotides line up with TRBD1. The V gene's germline CDR1 is SEHNR and CDR2 FQNEAQ (reference sequence). This CDR3 spans 16 amino acids. V lost 5 bases, J lost 8 bases, and 14 bases stayed unmatched. The CDR3 sequence: CASSLGQGEYNRGYTF. The CDR3, as DNA: TGTGCCAGCAGCCTCGGACAGGGGGAATATAATAGAGGCTACACCTTC.

The chain is built from TRBV7-6 and TRBJ2-1, with 10 bases fitting TRBD2. CDR3 length: 15 residues. Trimming at V came to 7 bases and at J to 5 bases, leaving 8 bases not matched to a gene. CDR1 SGHVS and CDR2 FNYEAQ come from the germline V gene. CDR3 protein: CASTQLAGGDNEQFF. The CDR3 DNA reads as TGTGCCAGCACCCAATTAGCGGGGGGTGACAATGAGCAGTTCTTC. Drawing the rest from reference TRBV7-6 and TRBJ2-1, the complete variable domain is GAGVSQSPRYKVTKRGQDVALRCDPISGHVSLYWYRQALGQGPEFLTYFNYEAQQDKSGLPNDRFSAERPEGSISTLTIQRTEQRDSAMYRCASTQLAGGDNEQFFGPGTRLTVL.

This clone has only one observation. This chain uses TRBV19 with TRBJ1-3, with no clear D. V lost 7 bases to trimming and J lost 0 bases, with 10 bases between them. Looked up from germline, CDR1 is LNHDA and CDR2 is SQIVND (reference sequence). This CDR3 is 14 amino acids long. CDR3 nucleotides: TGTGCCAGTACGAACAGCCTCTCTGGAAACACCATATATTTT. It codes for CASTNSLSGNTIYF.

This clone was counted a single time. The chain combines TRBV18 with TRBJ2-5; 10 nucleotides agree with TRBD2. With V trimmed by 6 bases and J by 2 bases, 3 bases remained unmatched. The CDR3 runs 14 residues. From germline, CDR1 is KGHSH and CDR2 LQKENI. Here the CDR3 reads CASSLAGDQETQYF. The CDR3 DNA sequence: TGTGCCAGCTCCCTAGCGGGGGATCAAGAGACCCAGTACTTC.

This rearrangement joins TRBV5-1 to TRBJ2-1, with a possible D match to TRBD1 (7 bases). This CDR3 region has 15 residues. Germline CDR1 SGHRS, CDR2 YFSETQ. V shed 4 bases and J shed 4 bases, with 15 bases lying between them. CDR3: CASSGVEGAYNEQFF. CDR3 DNA: TGCGCCAGCAGCGGGGTGGAGGGGGCTTACAATGAGCAGTTCTTC. The full variable domain, its missing parts supplied by reference TRBV5-1 and TRBJ2-1, is KAGVTQTPRYLIKTRGQQVTLSCSPISGHRSVSWYQQTPGQGLQFLFEYFSETQRNKGNFPGRFSGRQFSNSRSEMNVSTLELGDSALYLCASSGVEGAYNEQFFGPGTRLTVL.

This rearrangement joins TRBV19 to TRBJ2-3; TRBD1 matches 9 bases. CDR1 is LNHDA, CDR2 SQIVND, per germline (reference sequence). The junction had 5 bases not matched to a gene; V was cut back by 4 bases and J by 0 bases. This CDR3 is built from 16 residues. The CDR3 DNA is TGTGCCAGTAGTAACGGGACAGGGAGAAGCACAGATACGCAGTATTTT. Amino acids: CASSNGTGRSTDTQYF.

The chain joins TRBV6-2 or TRBV6-3 to TRBJ2-2; D is unclear. Germline values: CDR1 MNHEY, CDR2 SVGEGT. The V end lost 2 bases, the J end lost 5 bases, and 9 bases lay between the germline ends. This CDR3 is built from 14 residues. CDR3 region: CASSYRVVTGELFF. CDR3 in DNA: TGTGCCAGCAGTTACAGGGTCGTGACCGGGGAGCTGTTTTTT.

V gene TRBV5-4 combines with J gene TRBJ1-2, with 7 bases fitting TRBD1. The trim removed 4 bases at V and 8 bases at J, leaving 11 bases unmatched. The germline CDR1 and CDR2 sequences are SGHNT and YYREEE (reference sequence). The CDR3 runs to 14 residues. CDR3 bases: TGTGCCAGCAGCACCACAGGGGTGGGTCACGGCTACACCTTC. Translating it yields CASSTTGVGHGYTF.

The chain combines TRBV9 with TRBJ2-1; 10 nucleotides agree with TRBD2. Trimming took 0 bases from V and 7 from J; bases not matched to a gene: 7. This CDR3 contains 16 residues. In germline, CDR1 is SGDLS, CDR2 YYNGEE. CDR3 coding DNA: TGTGCCAGCAGCGTAGGGAATAGCGGGGGGACAAATGAGCAGTTCTTC. Protein sequence: CASSVGNSGGTNEQFF.

In DNA form, the CDR3 reads TGTGCCAGCAGCCTTACAGGGGGCGCGGATGGCTACACCTTC. It codes for CASSLTGGADGYTF. The gene calls are TRBV5-4 and TRBJ1-2; 9 positions agree with TRBD1. This CDR3 has 14 amino acids. V lost 4 bases and J lost 6; bases outside the gene matches: 7. The germline V gene encodes CDR1 SGHNT and CDR2 YYREEE (reference sequence).

V gene TRBV10-3 combines with J gene TRBJ2-1; weak D call: TRBD1 (6 bases). CDR1 and CDR2 from the germline V gene are ENHRY and SYGVKD. Trimming removed 4 bases at V and 3 bases at J, with 13 bases between. The CDR3 is 15 amino acids. The DNA of the CDR3 is TGTGCCATCAGTGCTCAGGGGAGAGGCTACAATGAGCAGTTCTTC. Amino acid sequence: CAISAQGRGYNEQFF.

This clone was counted a few times. The chain combines TRBV4-1 with TRBJ1-1; D is ambiguous. This CDR3 contains 16 residues. Between the trimmed V and J ends, which lost 1 base and 8 bases, there was a span of 20 bases. In germline, CDR1 is MGHRA, CDR2 YSYEKL. The CDR3 reads CASSQALLQDLSEAFF. Written as DNA, the CDR3 is TGCGCCAGCAGCCAAGCACTACTCCAGGATTTGTCGGAAGCTTTCTTT.

The chain combines TRBV30 with TRBJ1-1; D gene ambiguous. The CDR3 loop spans 14 amino acids. CDR1 is GTSNPN and CDR2 is SVGIG in the germline V gene (reference sequence). The V end lost 2 bases, the J end lost 4 bases, and 14 bases lay between the germline ends. CDR3 bases: TGTGCCTGGAGTATGATAGCAAGCGGCACTGAAGCTTTCTTT. Translation: CAWSMIASGTEAFF.

The chain uses TRBV2 and TRBJ1-4; D ambiguous. Per the germline V gene, CDR1 is SNHLY and CDR2 is FYNNEI. The CDR3 runs to 13 residues. Trimming pared 10 bases from V and 0 bases from J, leaving 9 bases between. The CDR3 region has the DNA TGTGCCAACCGGGCCGCAACTAATGAAAAACTGTTTTTT. It encodes CANRAATNEKLFF.